This passage covers 18 T cell receptor beta chains from one sample sequenced in a study of T cell responses to AZD1222 COVID-19 vaccine. The table came from immunoSEQ multiplex PCR; TCRdb's copy has only in-frame clones and leaves some out. This sample yields 140,000 to 150,000 clones, of which around 84% are seen a single time; about 4.8% belongs to the top ten. Source: peripheral blood, taken 28 days after the second AZD1222 dose. The receptor source for this set is an adult who received the AZD1222 COVID-19 vaccine.

This clone was seen a handful of times. This sequence joins TRBV11-2 and TRBJ2-7; D is possibly TRBD2 (5 bases). Trimming removed 1 base at V and 5 bases at J, with 6 bases between. CDR3 length: 12 residues. Germline V CDR1 and CDR2: SGHAT, FQNNGV. In nucleotides, the CDR3 is TGTGCCAGCAGCTTAGTGGAGGACGAGCAGTACTTC. This codes for CASSLVEDEQYF.

The count of this clone is one. This chain links TRBV10-3 with TRBJ1-2, with a weak D call TRBD1 (5 bases). The V gene lost 10 bases and the J gene lost 4 bases, with 16 bases spanning the gap. The length of the CDR3 is 13 residues. Germline V gene sequence: CDR1 ENHRY, CDR2 SYGVKD. CDR3 coding DNA: TGTGCCAAAACCCAGGGCTTAGGCTATGGCTACACCTTC. As protein: CAKTQGLGYGYTF.

The chain combines TRBV11-2 with TRBJ1-3; D not resolved. Per germline, CDR1 SGHAT and CDR2 FQNNGV. Trimming cost V 4 bases and J 4 bases, with 8 bases left between them. The CDR3 consists of 13 residues. This CDR3 is CASSSQTGNTIYF. Written as DNA, the CDR3 is TGTGCCAGCAGCTCACAGACGGGAAACACCATATATTTT.

In DNA, the CDR3 is TGTGCCAGCAGTTTAAGGAGCAATCAGCCCCAGCATTTT. It specifies CASSLRSNQPQHF. The V call is TRBV12-3 or TRBV12-4, the J call TRBJ1-5, with unresolved D. This CDR3 region has 13 residues. The ends were cut back, 2 bases at V and 1 base at J, with 3 bases in the middle.

The chain combines TRBV9 with TRBJ1-2, with a weak D call TRBD1 (6 bases). Looked up from germline, CDR1 is SGDLS and CDR2 is YYNGEE. Trimming took 4 bases from V and 7 from J, leaving 14 bases between them. The CDR3 totals 13 residues. For the CDR3, the DNA is TGTGCCAGCAGCCCACAGACAGGCTTTGGCTACACCTTC. Translated, it gives CASSPQTGFGYTF.

This chain connects TRBV7-2 to TRBJ2-5; D gene uncertain. The CDR3 is 13 amino acids. CDR1 and CDR2 from the germline V gene are SGHTA and FQGNSA. Trimming removed 1 base at V and 5 bases at J, with 8 bases between. The CDR3 loop reads CASSLVGLETQYF. CDR3 coding DNA: TGTGCCAGCAGCTTAGTTGGGCTTGAGACCCAGTACTTC.

Here the CDR3 reads CASSYSTRGGEQFF. In DNA, the CDR3 is TGTGCCAGCAGTTACTCGACTAGAGGCGGTGAGCAGTTCTTC. V and J are TRBV6-5 and TRBJ2-1, with TRBD2 as a possible D gene (6 bases). CDR1 is MNHEY and CDR2 is SVGAGI in the germline V gene. With 0 bases removed from V and 9 bases from J, the gap between germline ends came to 12 bases. This CDR3 spans 14 amino acids.

This chain uses TRBV5-1 with TRBJ1-6, with unresolved D. CDR3 length: 16 residues. CDR1 is SGHRS and CDR2 is YFSETQ in the germline V gene. Trimming took 4 bases from V and 5 from J, leaving 16 bases between them. DNA for the CDR3: TGCGCCAGCAGCCTAACGGTTGGGTTGGATAATTCACCCCTCCACTTT. As protein: CASSLTVGLDNSPLHF.

J is TRBJ2-5 and V is TRBV5-1; possibly TRBD1 or TRBD2 for D (5 bases each). The germline gives CDR1 SGHRS, CDR2 YFSETQ. The V and J ends lost 0 bases and 1 base respectively, with 10 bases between them. CDR3 length: 15 residues. Here the CDR3 reads CASSLGGAGQETQYF. CDR3 nucleotide sequence: TGCGCCAGCAGCTTGGGAGGGGCGGGCCAAGAGACCCAGTACTTC.

The chain joins TRBV2 to TRBJ1-2; D might be TRBD1 (5 bases). In germline, CDR1 is SNHLY, CDR2 FYNNEI. V was trimmed by 8 bases and J by 4 bases, leaving 20 bases between them. This CDR3 contains 15 residues. CDR3 sequence reads: CASVSEEGIVYGYTF. As DNA, the CDR3 is TGTGCCAGCGTGTCGGAGGAGGGGATTGTCTATGGCTACACCTTC.

The chain combines TRBV18 with TRBJ2-7; D might be TRBD1 (5 bases). CDR3 size: 16 residues. CDR1 and CDR2 from the germline V gene are KGHSH and LQKENI. V dropped 0 bases and J dropped 0 bases, with 12 bases sitting between them. This CDR3 is CASSPPRGSSSYEQYF. In nucleotides, the CDR3 is TGTGCCAGCTCACCACCAAGGGGTTCAAGCTCCTACGAGCAGTACTTC.

The V call is TRBV12-3 or TRBV12-4, the J call TRBJ2-1; D is unclear. This CDR3 has 11 residues. V lost 8 bases and J lost 6, with 8 bases in between. As DNA, the CDR3 is TGTGCCAGCGGGTTCGGCAATGAGCAGTTCTTC. Protein product: CASGFGNEQFF.

V and J are TRBV29-1 and TRBJ1-2; 7 bases map to TRBD1. The V gene end was trimmed by 4 bases and the J gene end by 6 bases; junction bases not matched to a gene: 5. The CDR3 has 12 residues. The germline gives CDR1 SQVTM, CDR2 ANQGSEA. CDR3 protein: CSVVQGGDGYTF. The CDR3 DNA sequence: TGCAGCGTTGTGCAGGGGGGAGATGGCTACACCTTC.

A word on this clone: The CDR3 does not end in the conserved phenylalanine or tryptophan, so this is likely a read error. The DNA is left out, because the CDR3 cannot be placed on it with certainty; the CDR3 is given as TCRdb lists it. The chain employs TRBV5-4 and TRBJ1-2; the table's D call, TRBD1, was not checked against the DNA. The CDR3 comprises 13 residues, both ends counted. CDR1 and CDR2 from the germline V gene are SGHNT and YYREEE (reference sequence). CDR3 region: CASSLEGTGGDLV.

The chain has TRBV2 and TRBJ1-6; D is perhaps TRBD1 (5 bases). CDR1 and CDR2 (germline): SNHLY, FYNNEI. Trimming removed 4 bases from V and 11 bases from J, with 12 bases in between. CDR3 length equals 13 residues. CDR3 region: CASSGTRETPLHF. The CDR3 coding sequence is TGTGCCAGCAGTGGGACCAGGGAAACACCCCTCCACTTT.

This clone was seen just once. The V call is TRBV18, the J call TRBJ2-1; TRBD2 matches at 11 bases. Per the germline V gene, CDR1 is KGHSH and CDR2 is LQKENI. With 0 bases clipped from V and 0 bases from J, the junction kept 7 bases outside the gene matches. The CDR3 runs 19 residues. The CDR3 region has the DNA TGTGCCAGCTCACCACCCGGGACTAGCGGCTGGAGCTCCTACAATGAGCAGTTCTTC. It specifies CASSPPGTSGWSSYNEQFF.

The chain is built from TRBV6-5 and TRBJ1-2; D remains ambiguous. The V gene lost 5 bases and the J gene lost 2 bases, with 15 bases spanning the gap. Germline loops: CDR1 MNHEY, CDR2 SVGAGI. The CDR3 has 15 amino acids. The CDR3 DNA is TGTGCCAGCAGTACCCTCGGACGGAGCAACTATGGCTACACCTTC. It is translated as CASSTLGRSNYGYTF.

This chain joins TRBV7-9 and TRBJ1-3, with D possibly TRBD1 on 5 matching bases. V was clipped by 3 bases and J by 0 bases, with 12 bases between them. This CDR3 has 16 residues. Germline-derived CDR1 and CDR2 are SEHNR and FQNEAQ (reference sequence). The chain's CDR3 is CASSFRDFSSGNTIYF. DNA of the CDR3: TGTGCCAGCAGCTTCCGGGACTTCAGCTCTGGAAACACCATATATTTT. Full variable domain (rest looked up from reference TRBV7-9 and TRBJ1-3): DTGVSQNPRHKITKRGQNVTFRCDPISEHNRLYWYRQTLGQGPEFLTYFQNEAQLEKSRLLSDRFSAERPKGSFSTLEIQRTEQGDSAMYLCASSFRDFSSGNTIYFGEGSWLTVV.